This T cell receptor beta chain was sequenced in a study of blood T cell repertoires in COVID-19. Study background: PBMCs, B-cell-depleted T cells, or T cells provided the cDNA or gDNA that made up the material.

As processed by the authors: By means of reference gene primer amplification, nucleated cell counts were estimated. Sequenced by immunoSEQ multiplex PCR; TCRdb stores in-frame clones only, minus some. The D gene and trimming were derived from the DNA, and the V and J assignments and clone size from that table. The profile shows roughly 250,000 clones, around 80% of them singletons. Per germline, CDR1 SGHRS and CDR2 YFSETQ. The V end was cut by 3 bases, the J end by 7 bases, with 13 bases between. The CDR3 runs 14 residues. Specimen: peripheral blood. The V call is TRBV5-1, the J call TRBJ2-2; a possible D gene is TRBD1 (6 bases). This receptor was taken from a woman aged 40 to 50 with active or convalescent COVID-19. CDR3 bases: TGCGCCAGCAGCTATTTCGACAGGAACGGGGAGCTGTTTTTT. As protein: CASSYFDRNGELFF.